The 17 T cell receptor beta chains in this list originate from one sample, sequenced in a study of blood T cell repertoires in COVID-19. Some clones are missing from TCRdb's copy, which holds only in-frame ones; the method was immunoSEQ multiplex PCR. The top ten clones hold approximately 1.5% of a sample with roughly 410,000 clones, around 89% of them seen once. Material: peripheral blood. These TCRs come from a middle-aged woman with COVID-19, enrolled during active disease.

V is TRBV19 and J is TRBJ2-4; the D gene is possibly TRBD1 (5 bases). Trimming stripped 6 bases from V and 1 base from J, with 16 bases between. CDR1 and CDR2 (germline): LNHDA, SQIVND (reference sequence). This CDR3 region has 16 residues. CDR3 residues: CASSFQGVRAKNIQYF. The DNA for the CDR3 is TGTGCCAGTAGCTTTCAAGGGGTCCGGGCCAAAAACATTCAGTACTTC.

The chain joins TRBV30 to TRBJ1-5; D call uncertain. Germline loops: CDR1 GTSNPN, CDR2 SVGIG (reference sequence). The CDR3 spans 14 residues. V lost 1 base, J lost 0 bases, and 7 bases lay in between. The CDR3 DNA reads TGTGCCTGGAGTGAAACTTATAGCAATCAGCCCCAGCATTTT. The encoded protein is CAWSETYSNQPQHF.

The gene calls are TRBV4-1 and TRBJ1-3, with 9 bases fitting TRBD1. The germline gives CDR1 MGHRA, CDR2 YSYEKL. The V segment lost 1 base and the J segment 4 bases; nucleotides outside the gene matches: 2. The CDR3 has 15 residues. CDR3 DNA: TGCGCCAGCAGCCAAGGGGACAGGGAAGGAAACACCATATATTTT. Amino acids: CASSQGDREGNTIYF.

V gene TRBV9 combines with J gene TRBJ2-3, with D possibly being TRBD1 (6 bases). The CDR3 consists of 17 residues. Germline loops: CDR1 SGDLS, CDR2 YYNGEE. The V gene lost 0 bases and the J gene lost 2 bases, with 16 bases spanning the gap. CDR3 sequence: CASSVVGGTAVTDTQYF. CDR3 nucleotide sequence: TGTGCCAGCAGCGTAGTAGGGGGTACGGCAGTCACAGATACGCAGTATTTT.

The chain carries TRBV27 and TRBJ2-7; 8 nucleotides align to TRBD1. Germline assignment: CDR1 MNHEY and CDR2 SMNVEV (reference sequence). CDR3 length: 16 residues. With 8 bases clipped from V and 4 bases from J, the junction kept 16 bases outside the gene matches. This chain's CDR3 is CASATRGPSTQYEQYF. CDR3 bases: TGTGCCAGCGCCACCAGGGGGCCCTCTACCCAGTACGAGCAGTACTTC.

CDR3 sequence: CASSLSIGRDSTPQHF. The CDR3 bases are TGTGCCAGCAGTTTATCAATCGGCCGGGACTCCACCCCCCAGCATTTT. This rearrangement joins TRBV27 to TRBJ1-5, with a possible D match to TRBD1 (5 bases). Germline V gene data show CDR1 as MNHEY and CDR2 as SMNVEV (reference sequence). The CDR3 sequence is 16 residues long. V was shortened by 0 bases and J by 10 bases, with 19 bases between the two germline ends.

This chain links TRBV7-3 with TRBJ1-6; 7 bases are a match to TRBD1. V gave up 5 bases and J gave up 7 bases; unmatched junction bases: 8. The CDR3 has 15 residues. Germline V gene lookup returns CDR1 SGHTA and CDR2 FQGTGA. Written as DNA, the CDR3 is TGTGCCAGCAGCCCCCAAGGGGGCGGAAATTCACCCCTCCACTTT. Translation gives CASSPQGGGNSPLHF.

The CDR3 nucleotides are TGTGCCAGCAGCCAAGGGGCGGCTAGCGGGGTCAACCGCTATGGCACAGATACGCAGTATTTT. This codes for CASSQGAASGVNRYGTDTQYF. The chain carries TRBV14 and TRBJ2-3; 9 nucleotides agree with TRBD2. With V trimmed by 1 base and J by 1 base, 18 bases remained unmatched. Germline V lookup: CDR1 SGHDN, CDR2 FVKESK. The CDR3 spans 21 residues.

The rearrangement joins TRBV27 to TRBJ2-2; D is possibly TRBD1 (6 bases). Trimming left V 7 bases short and J 5 bases short, with 17 bases between. The CDR3 is 15 residues long. Germline V gene lookup returns CDR1 MNHEY and CDR2 SMNVEV (reference sequence). The CDR3 DNA follows: TGTGCCAGCACACAACAGGGACATTGGACCGGGGAGCTGTTTTTT. It is translated as CASTQQGHWTGELFF.

This clone was counted once. This sequence joins TRBV6-1 and TRBJ1-4; no clear D. The CDR3 consists of 14 residues. Between the trimmed V and J ends, which lost 2 bases and 4 bases, there was a span of 8 bases. Germline loops: CDR1 MNHNS, CDR2 SASEGT. The CDR3 bases are TGTGCCAGCAGTGAACAGACGGGTAATGAAAAACTGTTTTTT. As protein: CASSEQTGNEKLFF.

The CDR3 sequence is CASSPYRGEATEAFF. DNA for the CDR3: TGTGCCAGCAGCCCGTACAGGGGTGAGGCCACTGAAGCTTTCTTT. The chain employs TRBV6-2 or TRBV6-3 and TRBJ1-1; 7 bases agree with TRBD1. The CDR3 consists of 15 residues. The J segment lost 4 bases and the V segment lost 6 bases, leaving 11 bases of the junction unmatched. Germline CDR1 and CDR2: MNHEY and SVGEGT.

This clone turned up a few times. The J gene is TRBJ1-1, the V gene TRBV30; D not certain. The CDR3 spans 13 residues. Looked up from germline, CDR1 is GTSNPN and CDR2 is SVGIG (reference sequence). Trimming stripped 6 bases from V and 4 bases from J, with 15 bases between. The CDR3, as DNA: TGTGCCTGTCAGTCTGAGCGGGGCACTGAAGCTTTCTTT. It is translated as CACQSERGTEAFF.

The rearrangement joins TRBV5-6 to TRBJ1-6; D is perhaps TRBD1 (5 bases). The V end lost 2 bases, the J end lost 11 bases, and 14 bases lay between the germline ends. CDR3 length equals 14 residues. The germline V gene has CDR1 SGHDT and CDR2 YYEEEE. The CDR3 sequence: CASSLFDLQAPLHF. In DNA, the CDR3 is TGTGCCAGCAGCTTATTCGACCTACAGGCACCCCTCCACTTT.

The rearrangement joins TRBV5-6 to TRBJ2-2; D uncertain. There are 15 residues in the CDR3. Germline loops: CDR1 SGHDT, CDR2 YYEEEE. The V and J ends lost 1 base and 5 bases respectively, with 12 bases between them. The CDR3: CASSLSLFRTGELFF. In DNA, the CDR3 is TGTGCCAGCAGCTTGTCACTTTTCCGAACCGGGGAGCTGTTTTTT.

For this clone: The sample has other DNA sequences that encode this CDR3 too. The gene calls are TRBV29-1 and TRBJ1-5; D remains ambiguous. V lost 4 bases and J 4 bases, leaving 8 bases between the germline ends. Germline CDR1 is SQVTM and CDR2 is ANQGSEA. The CDR3 covers 12 residues. The CDR3 loop is CSVGAENQPQHF. The CDR3 coding sequence is TGCAGCGTTGGTGCGGAAAATCAGCCCCAGCATTTT.

About this clone: At one end the junction does not follow the germline gene, possibly because of a read error. The chain employs TRBV7-7 and TRBJ1-3, with 7 bases matching TRBD1. The CDR3 length is 13 residues. The germline V gene has CDR1 SSHAT and CDR2 FNYEAQ (reference sequence). The CDR3: CASSPDRGNTIYF. As DNA, the CDR3 is TGTGCTAGCAGTCCGGACAGGGGAAACACCATATATTTT.

This rearrangement joins TRBV28 to TRBJ1-4, with TRBD1 as a possible D gene (5 bases). From germline, CDR1 is MDHEN and CDR2 SYDVKM. This CDR3 region has 17 residues. V gave up 6 bases and J gave up 0 bases, with 17 bases separating them. Here the CDR3 reads CASSRDLRVTTNEKLFF. The DNA for the CDR3 is TGTGCCAGCAGCCGAGACCTCAGGGTAACAACTAATGAAAAACTGTTTTTT.